This TCR beta chain was captured by sequencing in a study of blood T cells in healthy people across ages. Study overall: Through template switching, about one barcoded beta molecule was captured per two T cells, as measured in model experiments.

Study-wide results and limits: Researchers said unsorted PBMCs prevented a conclusive naive versus antigen-experienced comparison. With age, beta diversity per million T cells declined roughly linearly, significantly by 40 to 50.

PCR was performed a second time for about 6 to 11 cycles using a sample-barcoded 5' primer and a J-beta primer mix. MiXCR was run by TCRdb on the 5' RACE reads, yielding one entry per CDR3 protein. The sample lists about 970,000 distinct CDR3 sequences, roughly 51% occurring once. This CDR3 comprises 15 residues. The germline V gene encodes CDR1 LGHDT and CDR2 YNNKEL (reference sequence). With 6 bases clipped from V and 7 bases from J, the junction kept 9 bases outside the gene matches. About this clonotype itself: The antigen is undetermined.

The chain combines TRBV3-1 with TRBJ1-6; 7 positions agree with TRBD1. This TCR was recovered from a woman aged 60-70 years in good health. Specimen: blood. The DNA of the CDR3 is TGTGCCAGCAGGCGAGGGGGCGAGTGGAATTCACCCCTCCACTTT. Protein product: CASRRGGEWNSPLHF.